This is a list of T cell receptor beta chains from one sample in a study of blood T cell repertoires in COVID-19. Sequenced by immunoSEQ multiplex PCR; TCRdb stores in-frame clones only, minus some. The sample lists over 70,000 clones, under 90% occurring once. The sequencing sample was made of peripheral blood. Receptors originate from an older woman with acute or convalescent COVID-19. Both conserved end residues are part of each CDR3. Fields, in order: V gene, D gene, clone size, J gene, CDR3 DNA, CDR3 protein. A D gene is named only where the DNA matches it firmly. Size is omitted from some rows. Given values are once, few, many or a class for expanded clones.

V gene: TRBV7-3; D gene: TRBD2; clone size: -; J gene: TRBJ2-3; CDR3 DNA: TGTGCCAGCAGCTTGACTAGCGGAAGCACAGATACGCAGTATTTT; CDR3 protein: CASSLTSGSTDTQYF
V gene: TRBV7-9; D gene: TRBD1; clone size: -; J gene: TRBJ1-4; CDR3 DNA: TGTGCCAGCAGCCGGGACAGGGGGAATGAAAAACTGTTTTTT; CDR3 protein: CASSRDRGNEKLFF
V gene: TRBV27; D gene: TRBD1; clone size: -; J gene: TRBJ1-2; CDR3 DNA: TGTGCCAGCAGTCCGACAGGGTTGTTCTATGGCTACACCTTC; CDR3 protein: CASSPTGLFYGYTF
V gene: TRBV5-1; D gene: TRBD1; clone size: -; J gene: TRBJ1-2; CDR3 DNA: TGCGCCAGCAGTTCGGACAGGGGTGTAGGCTACACCTTC; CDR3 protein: CASSSDRGVGYTF
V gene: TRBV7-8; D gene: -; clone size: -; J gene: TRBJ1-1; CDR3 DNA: TGTGCCAGCAGCTTAACAAGGAACACTGAAGCTTTCTTT; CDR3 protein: CASSLTRNTEAFF
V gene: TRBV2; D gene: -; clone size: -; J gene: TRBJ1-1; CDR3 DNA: TGTGCCAGCAGTTCCCTTGTCTCGAACACTGAAGCTTTCTTT; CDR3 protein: CASSSLVSNTEAFF
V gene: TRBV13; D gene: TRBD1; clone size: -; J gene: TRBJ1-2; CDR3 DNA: TGTGCCAGCAGGCGTGCAGGGGGCGCCTCTTATGGCTACACCTTC; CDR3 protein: CASRRAGGASYGYTF
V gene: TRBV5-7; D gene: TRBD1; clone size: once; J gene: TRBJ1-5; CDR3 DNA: TGTGCCAGCAGCTTGAAGAAGGGGGCCGCCGGTAGCAATCAGCCCCAGCATTTT; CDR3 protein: CASSLKKGAAGSNQPQHF
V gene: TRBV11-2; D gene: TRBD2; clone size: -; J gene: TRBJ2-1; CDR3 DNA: TGTGCCAGCAGCTTAAATCGGGGGGGGCAGTTCTTC; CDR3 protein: CASSLNRGGQFF
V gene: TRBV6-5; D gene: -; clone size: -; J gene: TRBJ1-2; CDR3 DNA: TGTGCCAGCAGTTACTACCCCAGGCGTACTAACTATGGCTACACCTTC; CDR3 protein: CASSYYPRRTNYGYTF
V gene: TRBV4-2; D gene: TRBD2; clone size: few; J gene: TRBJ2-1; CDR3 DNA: TGTGCCAGCAGGAAGCGGACGGGACTAGCGGGAGCAACCGATGAGCAGTTCTTC; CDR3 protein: CASRKRTGLAGATDEQFF
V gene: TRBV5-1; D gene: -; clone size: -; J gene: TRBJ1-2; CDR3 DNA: TGCGCCAGCAGCTTGTTGGGCGGGACGGCACATGGCTACACCTTC; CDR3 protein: CASSLLGGTAHGYTF
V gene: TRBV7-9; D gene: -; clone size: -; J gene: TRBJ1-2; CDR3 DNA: TGTGCCAGCAGCTTAGGGCACAGGGATTTAGACTATGGCTACACCTTC; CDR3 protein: CASSLGHRDLDYGYTF
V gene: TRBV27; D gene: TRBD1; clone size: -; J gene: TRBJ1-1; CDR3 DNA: TGTGCCTCCCAGGGGGCGTTCGAAGCTTTCTTT; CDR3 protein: CASQGAFEAFF
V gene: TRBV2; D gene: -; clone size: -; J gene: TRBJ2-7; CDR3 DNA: TGTGCCAGCAGTCCCAGGGATGACGAGCAGTACTTC; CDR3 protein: CASSPRDDEQYF
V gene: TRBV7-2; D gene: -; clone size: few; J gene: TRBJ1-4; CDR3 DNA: TGTGCCAGCAGCTTATATACGGGGGCTAATGAAAAACTGTTTTTT; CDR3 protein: CASSLYTGANEKLFF
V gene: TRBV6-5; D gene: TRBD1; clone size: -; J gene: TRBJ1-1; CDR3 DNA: TGTGCCAGCAGCCATGACAGGGAAACTGAAGCTTTCTTT; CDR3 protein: CASSHDRETEAFF
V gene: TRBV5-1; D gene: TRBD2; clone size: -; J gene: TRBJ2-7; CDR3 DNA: TGCGCCAGCAGTCAGACTAGCGGTTCCTACGAGCAGTACTTC; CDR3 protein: CASSQTSGSYEQYF
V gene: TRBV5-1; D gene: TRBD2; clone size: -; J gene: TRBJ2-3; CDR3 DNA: TGCGCCAGCAGCTTGGGAGGAGCAGCGGGAGGAGGGATCACAGATACGCAGTATTTT; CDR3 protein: CASSLGGAAGGGITDTQYF
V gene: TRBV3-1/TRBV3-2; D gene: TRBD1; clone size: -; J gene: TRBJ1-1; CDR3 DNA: TGTGCCAGCAGCCAAGACAGGGGGCGCAATACTGAAGCTTTCTTT; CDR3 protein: CASSQDRGRNTEAFF
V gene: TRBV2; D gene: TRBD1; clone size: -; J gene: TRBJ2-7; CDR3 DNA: TGTGCCAGCAGCCGGGACAGGGGGACACCCTACGAGCAGTACTTC; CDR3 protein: CASSRDRGTPYEQYF
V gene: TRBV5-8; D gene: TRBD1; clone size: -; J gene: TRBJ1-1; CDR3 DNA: TGTGCCAGCAGCTCCGGACAGGGAGTGAACACTGAAGCTTTCTTT; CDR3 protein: CASSSGQGVNTEAFF
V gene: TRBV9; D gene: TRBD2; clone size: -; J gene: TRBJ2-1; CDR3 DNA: TGTGCCAGCAGCGTAGTCGGGGGGGCTCGCGAGCAGTTCTTC; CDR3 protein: CASSVVGGAREQFF
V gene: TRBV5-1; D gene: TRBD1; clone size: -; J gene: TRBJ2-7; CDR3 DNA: TGCGCCAGCAGCTTGGCCTTGGACAGGCCCTACGAGCAGTACTTC; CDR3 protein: CASSLALDRPYEQYF
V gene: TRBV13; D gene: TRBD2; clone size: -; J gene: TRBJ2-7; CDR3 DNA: TGTGCCAGCACCCTTAGCGGGAGTTTGTCCTACGAGCAGTACTTC; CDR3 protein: CASTLSGSLSYEQYF
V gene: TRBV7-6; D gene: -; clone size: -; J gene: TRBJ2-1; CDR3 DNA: TGTGCCAGCAGCTTACAGGGATATGAGCAGTTCTTC; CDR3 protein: CASSLQGYEQFF
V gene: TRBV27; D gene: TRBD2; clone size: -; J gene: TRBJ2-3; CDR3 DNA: TGTGCCAGCAGTCCGACTAGCGGGGGAGCTACGCAGTATTTT; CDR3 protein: CASSPTSGGATQYF
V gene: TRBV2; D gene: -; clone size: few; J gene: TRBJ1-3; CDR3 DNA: TGTGCCAGCAGTGCCAGTTACTCTGGAAACACCATATATTTT; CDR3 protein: CASSASYSGNTIYF
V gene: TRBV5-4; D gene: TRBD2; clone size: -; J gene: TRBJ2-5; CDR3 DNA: TGTGCCAGCAGCTTCCCCCTCGGGGGGAGTGAGACCCAGTACTTC; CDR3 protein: CASSFPLGGSETQYF
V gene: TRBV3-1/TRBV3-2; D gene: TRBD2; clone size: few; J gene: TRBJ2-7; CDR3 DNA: TGTGCCAGCAGCCAACCGGCTAGCGGGGCCTACGAGCAGTACTTC; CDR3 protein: CASSQPASGAYEQYF
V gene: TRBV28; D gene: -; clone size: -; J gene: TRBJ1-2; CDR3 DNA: TGTGCCAGCAGTACCGACATACGGGGCTACACCTTC; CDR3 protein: CASSTDIRGYTF
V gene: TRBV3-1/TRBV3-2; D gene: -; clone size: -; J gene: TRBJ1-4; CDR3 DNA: TGTGCCAGCAGCCCTTTTAATGAAAAACTGTTTTTT; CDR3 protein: CASSPFNEKLFF
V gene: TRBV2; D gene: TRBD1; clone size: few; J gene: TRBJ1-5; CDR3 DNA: TGTGCCAGCAGGTTCCGGGACAGGAGGAATCAGCCCCAGCATTTT; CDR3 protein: CASRFRDRRNQPQHF
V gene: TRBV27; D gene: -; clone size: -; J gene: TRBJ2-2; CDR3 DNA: TGTGCCAGCAGTTTAACCGGGGGGCGGACCGGGGAGCTGTTTTTT; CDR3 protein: CASSLTGGRTGELFF
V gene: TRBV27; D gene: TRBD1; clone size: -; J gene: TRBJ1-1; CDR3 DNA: TGTGCCAGCAGTTCAAGGGGGCCTAACACTGAAGCTTTCTTT; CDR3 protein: CASSSRGPNTEAFF
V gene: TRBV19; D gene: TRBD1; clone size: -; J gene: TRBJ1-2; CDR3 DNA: TGTGCCAGTAGTAGAACCGGGACAGGGAGAACCTATGGCTACACCTTC; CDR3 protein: CASSRTGTGRTYGYTF
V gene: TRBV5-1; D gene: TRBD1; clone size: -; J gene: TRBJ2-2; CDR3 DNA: TGCGCCAGCAGACGTCGACAGGGGGGTGACACCGGGGAGCTGTTTTTT; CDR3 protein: CASRRRQGGDTGELFF
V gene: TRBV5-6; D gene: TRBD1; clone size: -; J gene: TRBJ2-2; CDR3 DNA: TGTGCCAGCAGCTTGGGACAGGGTGGCTATTGGACCGGGGAGCTGTTTTTT; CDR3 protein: CASSLGQGGYWTGELFF
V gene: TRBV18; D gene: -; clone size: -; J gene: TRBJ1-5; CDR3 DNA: TGTGCCAGCTCACCGGGTGTGCATGAGGCCCAGCATTTT; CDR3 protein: CASSPGVHEAQHF
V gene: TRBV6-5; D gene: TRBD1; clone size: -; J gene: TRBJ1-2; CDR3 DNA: TGTGCCAGCAGTTATTCGACAGGGGGCCATGGCTACACCTTC; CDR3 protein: CASSYSTGGHGYTF
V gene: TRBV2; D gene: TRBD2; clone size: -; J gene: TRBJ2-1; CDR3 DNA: TGTGCCAGCTGGCGGGGACTAGATCACAATGAGCAGTTCTTC; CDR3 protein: CASWRGLDHNEQFF
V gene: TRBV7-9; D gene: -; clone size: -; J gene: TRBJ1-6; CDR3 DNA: TGTGCCAGCAGCTCCGGCGGGGGGCTTTGGGATAATTCACCCCTCCACTTT; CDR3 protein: CASSSGGGLWDNSPLHF
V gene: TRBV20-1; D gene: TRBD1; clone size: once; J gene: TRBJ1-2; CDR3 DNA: TGCAGTGCTAGTTTTGGGACAGGGAGCTATGGCTACACCTTC; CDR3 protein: CSASFGTGSYGYTF